Following are 25 T cell receptor beta chains from one sample sequenced in a study of T cell clonality in common variable immunodeficiency. Measured with immunoSEQ multiplex PCR; TCRdb has only the in-frame clones, and not every one. The sample holds tens of thousands of clones, and no clone turns up only once. The sample taken for sequencing was peripheral blood mononuclear cells. The receptors derive from a person aged 18-69 years in good health.

This clone showed up many times. From the germline J gene comes the end of the CDR3, since the read stops 3 residues before it. The chain has TRBV7-2 and TRBJ1-5; 8 nucleotides line up with TRBD1. Germline V gene sequence: CDR1 SGHTA, CDR2 FQGNSA. Trimming cost V 5 bases and J 6 bases; bases outside gene matches: 6. CDR3 size: 14 residues. The CDR3 sequence: CASSPGQGSQPQHF. The DNA read from the CDR3 is TGTGCCAGCAGCCCTGGACAGGGAAGTCAGCCC. Looking up the rest from reference TRBV7-2 and TRBJ1-5 gives the full variable domain: GAGVSQSPSNKVTEKGKDVELRCDPISGHTALYWYRQSLGQGLEFLIYFQGNSAPDKSGLPSDRFSAERTGGSVSTLTIQRTQQEDSAVYLCASSPGQGSQPQHFGDGTRLSIL.

This clone was counted at least ten times. The read terminates 3 residues before the CDR3 end, so the remaining end is supplied by the germline J gene. The gene calls are TRBV29-1 and TRBJ2-1, with 9 bases identical to TRBD1. The V gene end was trimmed by 3 bases and the J gene end by 6 bases; junction bases not matched to a gene: 6. CDR3 length: 14 amino acids. Germline V CDR1 and CDR2: SQVTM, ANQGSEA. CDR3 loop: CSVEGTGRVNEQFF. The CDR3 DNA, read in part, is TGCAGCGTTGAGGGGACAGGGAGGGTCAATGAG.

The sample holds many counts of this clone. From the germline J gene comes the end of the CDR3, since the read stops 3 residues before it. V is TRBV13 and J is TRBJ1-2; D is ambiguous. CDR3 length: 15 residues. CDR1 is PRHDT and CDR2 is FYEKMQ in the germline V gene (reference sequence). The covered CDR3 bases are TGTGCCAGCAGCTTAGGGGGTAGCTCCTACAATGAC. Its translation is CASSLGGSSYND. The entire CDR3 is CASSLGGSSYNDYTF.

This clone was recorded many times. The read ends 3 residues early relative to the CDR3; the germline J gene fills the gap. The chain couples TRBV18 to TRBJ2-2, with 7 positions matching TRBD1. The CDR3 has 14 residues. Germline CDR1 and CDR2: KGHSH and LQKENI. With 4 bases clipped from V and 6 bases from J, the junction kept 5 bases outside the gene matches. The DNA read from the CDR3 is TGTGCCAGCTCACGCGACAGGGTCGCCGGGGAG. Protein product: CASSRDRVAGE. The whole CDR3 region reads CASSRDRVAGELFF.

This clone has ten or more counts. The DNA ends 3 residues before the CDR3 does, and the rest of the CDR3 is filled in from the germline J gene. The gene calls are TRBV5-4 and TRBJ1-2, with D unclear. Germline CDR1 is SGHNT and CDR2 is YYREEE (reference sequence). CDR3 length: 14 amino acids. V gave up 2 bases and J gave up 6 bases, with 14 bases separating them. This CDR3 reads CASSFPKGSDGYTF. CDR3 bases read: TGTGCCAGCAGCTTTCCGAAGGGTTCGGATGGC.

As to this clone: This sequence may be a read error, since a much larger clone differs from it by one base. Read sequence stops 3 residues before the CDR3 end, and the germline J gene provides the missing end. The chain carries TRBV7-9 and TRBJ2-3, with 8 bases fitting TRBD1. The CDR3 is 15 residues long. Per the germline V gene, CDR1 is SEHNR and CDR2 is FQNEAQ (reference sequence). The CDR3 sequence: CASSFGDRMGETQYF. The sequenced CDR3 bases are TGTGCCAGCAGCTTTGGGGACAGGATGGGAGAGACG.

This clone was found many times. CDR3 bases read: TGTGCCATCAGGGGACTAGCGGGAGATACG. Translation: CAIRGLAGDT. The whole CDR3 sequence is CAIRGLAGDTQYF. The J gene is TRBJ2-3, the V gene TRBV10-3; 12 bases line up with TRBD2. The read ends 3 residues early relative to the CDR3; the germline J gene fills the gap. CDR1 and CDR2 from the germline V gene are ENHRY and SYGVKD. J was trimmed by 5 bases and V by 6 bases; bases with no gene match: 0. The CDR3 loop spans 13 amino acids.

This clone was observed a few times. The read stops 3 residues short of the end of the CDR3; the missing end is completed from the germline J gene. V usage is TRBV18 and J usage is TRBJ1-1; D possibly corresponds to TRBD1 (5 bases). The germline gives CDR1 KGHSH, CDR2 LQKENI. Trimming shortened V by 2 bases and J by 1 base, and 14 bases separated the two germline ends. CDR3 length equals 16 residues. The covered CDR3 bases are TGTGCCAGCTCACCAGAGGGCGGGGGGACGAACACTGAA. Its translation: CASSPEGGGTNTE. From start to end, the CDR3 is CASSPEGGGTNTEAFF.

This clone occurred many times. The read stops 3 residues short of the end of the CDR3; the missing end is completed from the germline J gene. This sequence joins TRBV12-3 or TRBV12-4 and TRBJ1-2; the D is unclear. CDR3 length: 13 amino acids. This chain's CDR3 is CASSFIPSYGYTF. The part of the CDR3 DNA that was read is TGTGCCAGCAGTTTTATCCCCAGTTACGGC.

This clone was counted many times. The observed sequence ends 3 residues before the CDR3 terminus, with the missing tail filled in from the germline J gene. The J gene is TRBJ2-3, the V gene TRBV6-1, with 10 bases aligning to TRBD2. The CDR3 has 16 amino acids. V was clipped by 2 bases and J by 3 bases; unmatched bases: 5. Germline assignment: CDR1 MNHNS and CDR2 SASEGT. The CDR3 sequence is CASSELSGGGTDTQYF. The CDR3 bases that were read are TGTGCCAGCAGTGAACTGAGCGGGGGGGGTACAGATACG.

This clone was counted only a few times. The CDR3 goes on 3 residues after the read ends, and that part is filled in from the germline J gene. The chain joins TRBV19 to TRBJ1-1; maybe TRBD1 (5 bases). Between the trimmed V and J ends, which lost 7 bases and 4 bases, there was a span of 16 bases. The V gene's germline CDR1 is LNHDA and CDR2 SQIVND (reference sequence). The CDR3 is made up of 14 amino acids. CDR3 bases read: TGTGCCAGTAAAGACAGAGAGCGGGTCACTGAA. It translates to CASKDRERVTE. The whole CDR3 reads CASKDRERVTEAFF.

Many counts were recorded for this clone. The read ends 3 residues shy of where the CDR3 ends; the end is completed using the germline J gene. The chain links TRBV20-1 to TRBJ1-3; a possible D gene is TRBD1 (5 bases). The CDR3 loop spans 13 amino acids. Germline V lookup: CDR1 DFQATT, CDR2 SNEGSKA (reference sequence). Trimming stripped 5 bases from V and 0 bases from J, with 8 bases between. The CDR3 sequence: CSAGTLSGNTIYF. The part of the CDR3 DNA that was read is TGCAGTGCTGGGACTCTCTCTGGAAACACC.

This clone was seen at least ten times. The CDR3 loop reads CASRGTSGGATIYEQYF. The DNA read from the CDR3 is TGTGCCAGCAGAGGGACTAGCGGGGGAGCAACCATCTACGAG. This chain links TRBV6-2 or TRBV6-3 with TRBJ2-7, with 14 bases lining up with TRBD2. With the read ending 3 residues before the CDR3 end, the germline J gene is used to fill in that end. This CDR3 spans 17 amino acids. Germline lookup yields CDR1 MNHEY and CDR2 SVGEGT. Trimming at V came to 6 bases and at J to 3 bases, leaving 10 bases not matched to a gene.

This clone was observed many times. The read halts 3 residues ahead of the CDR3 end, with the missing end drawn from the germline J gene. The chain combines TRBV10-3 with TRBJ1-6; the D gene is possibly TRBD1 (5 bases). The germline V and J ends were trimmed by 3 bases and 5 bases, with 5 bases remaining between them. CDR3 length equals 13 residues. Germline CDR1 is ENHRY and CDR2 is SYGVKD. The covered CDR3 bases are TGTGCCATCAGTGACAGGGATAATTCACCC. Its protein is CAISDRDNSP. The full CDR3 sequence reads CAISDRDNSPLHF.

This clone was observed many times. The read ends 3 residues before the CDR3 terminus; that terminus is restored from the germline J gene. The rearrangement links TRBV5-1 to TRBJ2-1, with TRBD1 identical over 10 bases. The germline CDR1 and CDR2 sequences are SGHRS and YFSETQ. This CDR3 region has 16 residues. V lost 7 bases, J lost 3 bases, and 10 bases stayed unmatched. The CDR3 bases that were read are TGCGCCAGCGCTGTTTCCGGGACAGGGGACTACAATGAG. Protein product: CASAVSGTGDYNE. The full CDR3 protein is CASAVSGTGDYNEQFF.

This clone was recorded many times. Coverage ceases 3 residues before the CDR3 finishes, and the germline J gene fills in the end. V gene TRBV5-1 combines with J gene TRBJ2-1; D is uncertain. The CDR3 runs 18 residues. Trimming removed 2 bases at V and 0 bases at J, with 18 bases between. Germline V gene sequence: CDR1 SGHRS, CDR2 YFSETQ. The CDR3 reads CASSLGSRPPPSYNEQFF. The sequenced part of the CDR3 DNA is TGCGCCAGCAGCTTAGGTTCCCGTCCCCCACCCTCCTACAATGAG.

This clone has at least ten counts. The read halts 3 residues ahead of the CDR3 end, with the missing end drawn from the germline J gene. The rearrangement uses TRBV19 and TRBJ1-1; D unresolved. The V gene lost 5 bases and the J gene lost 5 bases, with 18 bases spanning the gap. Germline values: CDR1 LNHDA, CDR2 SQIVND (reference sequence). This CDR3 is built from 15 residues. Incomplete CDR3 DNA: TGTGCCAGTAGTCCTTTAGCCCCCCGGAGGACTGAA. Protein: CASSPLAPRRTE. The CDR3 reads in full as CASSPLAPRRTEAFF.

This clone was counted at least ten times. The CDR3 is cut off 3 residues early in the read; its end comes from the germline J gene. V usage is TRBV6-1 and J usage is TRBJ2-7; 11 bases map to TRBD2. CDR1 is MNHNS, CDR2 SASEGT, per germline. Trimming removed 2 bases from V and 4 bases from J; junction bases left unmatched: 4. The CDR3 contains 15 residues. This CDR3 reads CASSEWTSGSYEQYF. The sequenced part of the CDR3 DNA is TGTGCCAGCAGTGAATGGACTAGCGGGTCGTACGAG.

With respect to this clone: At one boundary the junction diverges from the germline segment, which might be a read error. Read data end 3 residues before the CDR3 end; the end is taken from the germline J gene. The chain combines TRBV19 with TRBJ2-1, with 7 bases matching TRBD1. The CDR3 contains 18 residues. The germline V gene has CDR1 LNHDA and CDR2 SQIVND (reference sequence). The CDR3 region is CASSGEGAPQSSHNEQFF. Incomplete CDR3 DNA: TGTGCCAGTAGTGGCGAGGGGGCCCCCCAGAGCTCCCACAATGAG.

At least ten counts were recorded for this clone. The CDR3 is cut off 3 residues early in the read; its end comes from the germline J gene. V is TRBV7-6 and J is TRBJ2-5; TRBD2 matches at 9 bases. Trimming removed 5 bases from V and 2 bases from J; junction bases left unmatched: 9. The germline CDR1 and CDR2 sequences are SGHVS and FNYEAQ. The CDR3 has 16 residues. CDR3 sequence reads: CASSLPGLAIQETQYF. The sequenced part of the CDR3 DNA is TGTGCCAGCAGCCTGCCGGGACTAGCTATACAAGAGACC.

In its sample, this clone was seen many times. The read terminates 3 residues before the CDR3 end, so the remaining end is supplied by the germline J gene. This chain uses TRBV5-1 with TRBJ1-2; D gene uncertain. The CDR3 consists of 13 residues. V lost 5 bases and J lost 7, with 15 bases in between. Germline CDR1 and CDR2: SGHRS and YFSETQ. The CDR3 bases that were read are TGCGCCAGCAGTACAAGTGCCCGAAGTGGC. Its translation: CASSTSARSG. The full CDR3 protein is CASSTSARSGYTF.

This clone was recorded at least ten times. The read gets to within 3 residues of the CDR3 end, and the germline J gene fills in the rest. V usage is TRBV5-1 and J usage is TRBJ2-2; 9 nucleotides align to TRBD1. Germline V lookup: CDR1 SGHRS, CDR2 YFSETQ. CDR3 size: 18 residues. With V trimmed by 3 bases and J by 0 bases, 9 bases remained unmatched. The DNA read from the CDR3 is TGCGCCAGCAGCTCAAGGACAGGGGCTTACGCGAACACCGGGGAG. It is translated as CASSSRTGAYANTGE. The CDR3 in its entirety is CASSSRTGAYANTGELFF.

This clone was observed at least ten times. The read terminates 3 residues before the CDR3 end, so the remaining end is supplied by the germline J gene. The chain carries TRBV5-1 and TRBJ2-3; D is unclear. CDR1 SGHRS and CDR2 YFSETQ come from the germline V gene. Trimming pared 0 bases from V and 1 base from J, leaving 9 bases between. This CDR3 has 15 residues. The CDR3 bases that were read are TGCGCCAGCAGCTTGGTAGCCTGGGGCACAGATACG. It specifies CASSLVAWGTDT. The whole CDR3 sequence is CASSLVAWGTDTQYF. Together with reference TRBV5-1 and TRBJ2-3, the CDR3 gives the full variable domain: KAGVTQTPRYLIKTRGQQVTLSCSPISGHRSVSWYQQTPGQGLQFLFEYFSETQRNKGNFPGRFSGRQFSNSRSEMNVSTLELGDSALYLCASSLVAWGTDTQYFGPGTRLTVL.

This clone has at least ten counts. Read coverage stops 3 residues before the CDR3 terminus; the germline J gene supplies the remainder. The chain links TRBV19 to TRBJ1-3; 8 bases map to TRBD1. CDR1 is LNHDA, CDR2 SQIVND, per germline (reference sequence). The CDR3 consists of 15 residues. V shed 3 bases, J shed 3 bases, and the junction held 4 bases outside the gene matches. The CDR3 protein is CASSIAGTGGNTIYF. The part of the CDR3 DNA that was read is TGTGCCAGTAGTATTGCCGGGACAGGTGGAAACACC.

This clone was seen a handful of times. The CDR3 extends 3 residues past the end of the read, so its final part is completed from the germline J gene. V usage is TRBV10-2 and J usage is TRBJ2-1; TRBD2 matches 11 bases. The germline gives CDR1 WSHSY, CDR2 SAAADI. This CDR3 is 16 amino acids long. With 4 bases clipped from V and 5 bases from J, the junction kept 7 bases outside the gene matches. The sequenced CDR3 bases are TGCGCCAGCAGTGGCACTAGCGGGAGATGGGACAATGAG. This sequence encodes CASSGTSGRWDNE. The whole CDR3 sequence reads CASSGTSGRWDNEQFF.